The 27 T cell receptor beta chains below all came from one sample that was sequenced in a study of T-cell reconstitution after alpha-beta-depleted transplantation in children. Preparation of the TCRbeta library was carried out with unique molecular identifiers. Via MiXCR, TCRdb re-called the PCR reads, giving one row per CDR3 protein. The sample has 350,000 to 500,000 distinct CDR3 sequences, approximately 42% seen once. This material consisted of PBMCs, taken before TCRalphabeta/CD19-depleted stem cell transplant. The receptor set was obtained from a girl aged 2-10 years with aplastic anemia, due to receive a stem cell transplant.

J is TRBJ1-2 and V is TRBV20-1, with no clear D. CDR1 and CDR2 from the germline V gene are DFQATT and SNEGSKA (reference sequence). V lost 3 bases and J 3 bases, leaving 20 bases between the germline ends. The CDR3 consists of 16 residues. The CDR3 sequence: CSASAFPEGVDYGYTF. The CDR3 DNA sequence: TGCAGTGCTAGTGCCTTTCCAGAGGGTGTTGACTATGGCTACACCTTC.

This chain uses TRBV2 with TRBJ2-3; 13 nucleotides align to TRBD2. With 6 bases clipped from V and 6 bases from J, the junction kept 0 bases outside the gene matches. The CDR3 totals 13 residues. Germline loops: CDR1 SNHLY, CDR2 FYNNEI. The CDR3 coding sequence is TGTGCCAGCAGGGGACTAGCGGGGGATACGCAGTATTTT. Translated, it gives CASRGLAGDTQYF. Supplemented by reference TRBV2 and TRBJ2-3, the full variable domain reads EPEVTQTPSHQVTQMGQEVILRCVPISNHLYFYWYRQILGQKVEFLVSFYNNEISEKSEIFDDQFSVERPDGSNFTLKIRSTKLEDSAMYFCASRGLAGDTQYFGPGTRLTVL.

This clonotype was seen more than once but under ten times. The chain recombines TRBV7-9 with TRBJ1-1, with TRBD1 matching 7 bases. The CDR3 covers 15 residues. The ends lost 5 bases at V and 1 base at J; junction bases unmatched: 7. Germline values: CDR1 SEHNR, CDR2 FQNEAQ (reference sequence). The chain's CDR3 is CASSTGAVKNTEAFF. As DNA, the CDR3 is TGTGCCAGCAGCACAGGGGCCGTAAAGAACACTGAAGCTTTCTTT. Combining the CDR3 with reference TRBV7-9 and TRBJ1-1 gives the whole variable domain DTGVSQNPRHKITKRGQNVTFRCDPISEHNRLYWYRQTLGQGPEFLTYFQNEAQLEKSRLLSDRFSAERPKGSFSTLEIQRTEQGDSAMYLCASSTGAVKNTEAFFGQGTRLTVV.

CDR3 region: CASSLNGGRAGELFF. The CDR3 nucleotides are TGTGCCAGCAGTTTAAACGGGGGGCGGGCCGGGGAGCTGTTTTTT. The chain has TRBV12-3 or TRBV12-4 and TRBJ2-2; a possible D gene is TRBD2 (7 bases). The length of the CDR3 is 15 residues. V lost 2 bases and J 6 bases, leaving 13 bases between the germline ends.

This chain links TRBV4-2 with TRBJ2-1, with 7 positions matching TRBD2. Germline values: CDR1 LGHNA, CDR2 YNFKEQ. The CDR3 loop spans 15 amino acids. V was clipped by 0 bases and J by 10 bases; unmatched bases: 9. The CDR3 loop is CASSQDGLAAPEQFF. The CDR3 DNA is TGTGCCAGCAGCCAAGATGGCCTAGCGGCCCCGGAGCAGTTCTTC.

This clonotype has a single count. The chain joins TRBV20-1 to TRBJ2-7; D is ambiguous. From germline, CDR1 is DFQATT and CDR2 SNEGSKA (reference sequence). V was cut by 1 base and J by 4 bases, with 5 bases left in between. The CDR3 spans 11 residues. CDR3 residues: CSARALYEQYF. DNA for the CDR3: TGCAGTGCTAGAGCCCTATACGAGCAGTACTTC.

The genes are TRBV20-1 and TRBJ1-5; unclear D gene. The CDR3 is 13 residues long. CDR1 and CDR2 from the germline V gene are DFQATT and SNEGSKA (reference sequence). Trimming took off 1 base at V and 0 bases at J, with 4 bases between the two ends. This CDR3 is CSARADSNQPQHF. CDR3 in DNA: TGCAGTGCTAGAGCAGATAGCAATCAGCCCCAGCATTTT.

This clonotype was detected many times. The chain joins TRBV29-1 to TRBJ1-2; no clear D gene. The V and J ends lost 3 bases and 8 bases respectively, with 4 bases between them. The germline V gene encodes CDR1 SQVTM and CDR2 ANQGSEA. The CDR3 contains 9 residues. DNA for the CDR3: TGCAGCGTTGAGGGAGGCTACACCTTC. Translation gives CSVEGGYTF.

This chain uses TRBV6-5 with TRBJ2-7; TRBD2 agrees at 10 bases. The V gene's germline CDR1 is MNHEY and CDR2 SVGAGI. The CDR3 loop spans 18 amino acids. The J segment lost 0 bases and the V segment lost 3 bases, leaving 11 bases of the junction unmatched. The CDR3 loop reads CASSYTLAGSFSSYEQYF. The CDR3 nucleotides are TGTGCCAGCAGTTATACACTAGCGGGATCGTTCAGCTCCTACGAGCAGTACTTC.

The chain uses TRBV5-8 and TRBJ2-7; D is unclear. V shed 0 bases and J shed 2 bases, with 12 bases lying between them. CDR1 and CDR2 from the germline V gene are SGHTS and YDEGEE. There are 15 residues in the CDR3. The CDR3 protein is CASSLEAGPAYEQYF. The DNA for the CDR3 is TGTGCCAGCAGCTTGGAGGCTGGGCCTGCCTACGAGCAGTACTTC.

The chain links TRBV11-3 to TRBJ2-1; 7 nucleotides match TRBD2. The CDR3 has 12 residues. Germline V gene sequence: CDR1 SGHNT, CDR2 YENEEA. The V segment lost 5 bases and the J segment 12 bases; nucleotides outside the gene matches: 7. The CDR3 region is CASSGGRALQFF. The CDR3 DNA reads as TGTGCCAGCAGCGGGGGGAGGGCTCTGCAGTTCTTC.

The chain couples TRBV7-8 to TRBJ2-1, with D hard to call. Germline CDR1 reads SGHVS; CDR2 reads FQNEAQ. There are 11 residues in the CDR3. Between the trimmed V and J ends, which lost 1 base and 8 bases, there was a span of 3 bases. Here the CDR3 DNA reads TGTGCCAGCAGCTTAGTCCATGAGCAGTTCTTC. It is translated as CASSLVHEQFF. Drawing the rest from reference TRBV7-8 and TRBJ2-1, the complete variable domain is GAGVSQSPRYKVAKRGQDVALRCDPISGHVSLFWYQQALGQGPEFLTYFQNEAQLDKSGLPSDRFFAERPEGSVSTLKIQRTQQEDSAVYLCASSLVHEQFFGPGTRLTVL.

This clonotype was recorded many times. The chain uses TRBV6-5 and TRBJ2-4; D perhaps matches TRBD1 (6 bases). V gave up 1 base and J gave up 0 bases, with 10 bases separating them. CDR1 and CDR2 from the germline V gene are MNHEY and SVGAGI. This CDR3 has 16 residues. The CDR3 DNA follows: TGTGCCAGCAGTTACTTGGACAGACTAGCCAAAAACATTCAGTACTTC. This translates into CASSYLDRLAKNIQYF.

This clonotype was picked up one time. CDR3 sequence: CASSLKVRSGIGETQYF. The CDR3 coding sequence is TGTGCCAGCAGCTTAAAAGTGCGTAGCGGGATAGGAGAGACCCAGTACTTC. This rearrangement joins TRBV7-9 to TRBJ2-5; 8 bases are a match to TRBD2. There are 17 residues in the CDR3. The V gene's germline CDR1 is SEHNR and CDR2 FQNEAQ (reference sequence). The trim removed 2 bases at V and 4 bases at J, leaving 12 bases unmatched.

This chain links TRBV28 with TRBJ2-5; 10 bases line up with TRBD1. The V and J ends lost 6 bases and 7 bases, in that order; junction bases with no gene match: 2. CDR3 length: 12 amino acids. CDR1 MDHEN and CDR2 SYDVKM come from the germline V gene. The CDR3 region has the DNA TGTGCCAGCAGAGGGACAGGGGCGACCCAGTACTTC. It encodes CASRGTGATQYF.

The chain combines TRBV29-1 with TRBJ2-1; 7 bases are a match to TRBD2. Per the germline V gene, CDR1 is SQVTM and CDR2 is ANQGSEA. There are 13 residues in the CDR3. Losses at the gene ends were 7 bases for V and 3 bases for J; bases not matched to a gene: 6. CDR3 region: CSGQPSGYNEQFF. CDR3 DNA: TGCAGCGGGCAACCTAGCGGCTACAATGAGCAGTTCTTC.

This clonotype has only a few counts. The V and J genes are TRBV25-1 and TRBJ2-7; TRBD1 might be the D (6 bases). Trimming shortened V by 3 bases and J by 4 bases, and 22 bases separated the two germline ends. The CDR3 runs 17 residues. CDR1 and CDR2 (germline): MGHDK, SYGVNS. CDR3 sequence (DNA): TGTGCCAGCAGTGATAACGGCAGGGGTTTCCTTGGGTACGAGCAGTACTTC. Protein: CASSDNGRGFLGYEQYF.

This clonotype was seen more than once but under ten times. The chain joins TRBV19 to TRBJ1-1; TRBD1 aligns across 9 bases. V gave up 7 bases and J gave up 0 bases; unmatched junction bases: 6. This CDR3 is 15 amino acids long. Looked up from germline, CDR1 is LNHDA and CDR2 is SQIVND (reference sequence). CDR3 sequence (DNA): TGTGCCAGTACTACCTGGACAGGGGTGAACACTGAAGCTTTCTTT. As protein: CASTTWTGVNTEAFF.

The gene calls are TRBV7-6 and TRBJ2-2; no firm D call. The germline V and J ends were trimmed by 2 bases and 2 bases, with 3 bases remaining between them. This CDR3 spans 13 amino acids. Germline V gene lookup returns CDR1 SGHVS and CDR2 FNYEAQ. CDR3 residues: CASSLPNTGELFF. The CDR3 DNA sequence: TGTGCCAGCAGCTTACCCAACACCGGGGAGCTGTTTTTT.

This clonotype was seen at least ten times. This chain links TRBV25-1 with TRBJ2-1; a possible D gene is TRBD2 (6 bases). Germline assignment: CDR1 MGHDK and CDR2 SYGVNS. The length of the CDR3 is 15 residues. Trimming cost V 1 base and J 3 bases, with 10 bases left between them. The CDR3 bases are TGTGCCAGCAGTGAATTGGGGGGATTCTACAATGAGCAGTTCTTC. Encoded protein: CASSELGGFYNEQFF.

This clonotype was detected many times. The chain joins TRBV5-1 to TRBJ2-2; D ambiguous. V was cut by 6 bases and J by 3 bases, with 12 bases left in between. Germline V CDR1 and CDR2: SGHRS, YFSETQ. CDR3 length: 14 residues. The DNA of the CDR3 is TGCGCCAGCACCAAGGACGGATACACCGGGGAGCTGTTTTTT. Its protein product is CASTKDGYTGELFF.

The chain joins TRBV9 to TRBJ2-2; 8 nucleotides align to TRBD2. The CDR3 has 18 amino acids. Trimming removed 4 bases from V and 4 bases from J; junction bases left unmatched: 15. Germline CDR1 is SGDLS and CDR2 is YYNGEE. In nucleotides, the CDR3 is TGTGCCAGCAGCCCCGGGGGGGGCCCAGGAGGGCGCACCGGGGAGCTGTTTTTT. Amino acid sequence: CASSPGGGPGGRTGELFF.

This chain links TRBV20-1 with TRBJ2-5, with D perhaps TRBD1 or TRBD2 (5 bases each). Trimming shortened V by 6 bases and J by 2 bases, and 19 bases separated the two germline ends. Germline CDR1 DFQATT, CDR2 SNEGSKA (reference sequence). The CDR3 length is 15 residues. CDR3 coding DNA: TGCAGTGCCGTCAGACCCTACGGGGCTCAAGAGACCCAGTACTTC. Translation gives CSAVRPYGAQETQYF.

The sample holds a few counts of this clonotype. This chain uses TRBV4-2 with TRBJ2-1; TRBD2 matches 10 bases. V gave up 0 bases and J gave up 9 bases; unmatched junction bases: 8. Per germline, CDR1 LGHNA and CDR2 YNFKEQ. This CDR3 is 16 amino acids long. The chain's CDR3 is CASSQDGSSGRREQFF. CDR3 in DNA: TGTGCCAGCAGCCAAGATGGTAGTAGCGGGAGGCGTGAGCAGTTCTTC.

This clonotype was observed a few times. The rearrangement uses TRBV15 and TRBJ2-1, with TRBD2 identical over 10 bases. CDR1 and CDR2 (germline): LNHNV, YYDKDF (reference sequence). V shed 2 bases and J 8 bases; nucleotides not matched to a gene: 12. This CDR3 comprises 17 residues. CDR3 amino acids: CATSRKRTGLAYHEQFF. Here the CDR3 DNA reads TGTGCCACCAGCAGAAAACGAACGGGACTAGCGTACCATGAGCAGTTCTTC.

V is TRBV11-2 and J is TRBJ2-1; D gene ambiguous. Germline lookup yields CDR1 SGHAT and CDR2 FQNNGV. The CDR3 sequence is 16 residues long. V was shortened by 5 bases and J by 3 bases, with 17 bases between the two germline ends. The CDR3: CASSPTYARDYNEQFF. The CDR3 DNA sequence: TGTGCCAGCAGCCCGACCTACGCTAGGGACTACAATGAGCAGTTCTTC.

V usage is TRBV10-3 and J usage is TRBJ2-2; 9 bases are shared with TRBD1. The CDR3 runs 16 residues. Germline trimming cut 3 bases from V and 2 bases from J; bases unmatched to any gene: 4. In germline, CDR1 is ENHRY, CDR2 SYGVKD. The CDR3 nucleotides are TGTGCCATCAGTGATATACAGGGGGCTAACACCGGGGAGCTGTTTTTT. Translating gives CAISDIQGANTGELFF.